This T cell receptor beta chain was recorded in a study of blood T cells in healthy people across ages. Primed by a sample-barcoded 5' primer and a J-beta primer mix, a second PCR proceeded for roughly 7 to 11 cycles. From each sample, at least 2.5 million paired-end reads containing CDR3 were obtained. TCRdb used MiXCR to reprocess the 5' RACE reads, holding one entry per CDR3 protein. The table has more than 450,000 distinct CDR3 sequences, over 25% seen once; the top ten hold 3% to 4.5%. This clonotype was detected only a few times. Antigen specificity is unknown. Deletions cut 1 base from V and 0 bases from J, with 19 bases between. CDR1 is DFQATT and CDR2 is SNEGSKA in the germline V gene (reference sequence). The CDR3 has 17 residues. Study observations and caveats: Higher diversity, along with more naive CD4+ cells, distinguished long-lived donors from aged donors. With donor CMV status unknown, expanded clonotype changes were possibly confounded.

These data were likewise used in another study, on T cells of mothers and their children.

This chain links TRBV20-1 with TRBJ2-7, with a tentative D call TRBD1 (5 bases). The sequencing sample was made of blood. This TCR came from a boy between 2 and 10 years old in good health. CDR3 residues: CSARASLQAAFSYEQYF. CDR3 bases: TGCAGTGCTAGAGCTTCCCTACAGGCGGCGTTCTCCTACGAGCAGTACTTC.